This TCR beta chain was identified in a study of technical replicates of blood from a few donors. V was clipped by 6 bases and J by 4 bases; unmatched bases: 3. The length of the CDR3 is 13 residues. Germline CDR1 reads MNHEY; CDR2 reads SVGAGI. The table came from immunoSEQ multiplex PCR; TCRdb's copy has only in-frame clones and leaves some out. The sample yields 79,000 or so clones, about nine tenths seen once. Remarks on this clone: This sample also contains other DNA sequences that code for the same CDR3.

The sequenced sample was T cells isolated from PBMCs. This clonotype was obtained from a human donor in good health. The chain carries TRBV6-5 and TRBJ2-1; 7 nucleotides align to TRBD1. This CDR3 reads CASRSGGYNEQFF. As DNA, the CDR3 is TGTGCCAGCAGGTCAGGGGGTTACAATGAGCAGTTCTTC.